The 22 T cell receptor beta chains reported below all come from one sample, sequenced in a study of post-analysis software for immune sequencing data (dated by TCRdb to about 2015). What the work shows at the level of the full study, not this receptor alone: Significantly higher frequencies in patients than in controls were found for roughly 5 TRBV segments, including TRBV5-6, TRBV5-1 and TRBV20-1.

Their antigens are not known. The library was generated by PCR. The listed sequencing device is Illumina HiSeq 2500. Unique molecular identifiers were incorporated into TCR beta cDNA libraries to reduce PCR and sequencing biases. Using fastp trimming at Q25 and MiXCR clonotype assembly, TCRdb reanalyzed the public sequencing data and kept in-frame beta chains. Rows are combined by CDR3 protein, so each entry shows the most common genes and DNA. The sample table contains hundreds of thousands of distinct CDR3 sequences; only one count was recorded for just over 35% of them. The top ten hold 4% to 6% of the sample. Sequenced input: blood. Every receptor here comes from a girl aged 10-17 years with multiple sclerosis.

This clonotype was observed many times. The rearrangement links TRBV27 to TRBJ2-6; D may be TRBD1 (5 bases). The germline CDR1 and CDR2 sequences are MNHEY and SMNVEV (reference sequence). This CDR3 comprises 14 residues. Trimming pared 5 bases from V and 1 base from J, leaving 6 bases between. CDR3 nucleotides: TGTGCCAGCAGTGCAGGGTCTGGGGCCAACGTCCTGACTTTC. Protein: CASSAGSGANVLTF.

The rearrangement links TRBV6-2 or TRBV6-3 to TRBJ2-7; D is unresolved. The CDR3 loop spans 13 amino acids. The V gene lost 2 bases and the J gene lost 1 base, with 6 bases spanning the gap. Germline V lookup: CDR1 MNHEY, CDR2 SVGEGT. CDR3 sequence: CASSYVRSYEQYF. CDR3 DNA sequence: TGTGCCAGCAGTTACGTCAGGTCCTACGAGCAGTACTTC.

CDR3 coding DNA: TGCGCCAGCAGTGTTCAAACTAGCGGCCAAGAGACCCAGTACTTC. It translates to CASSVQTSGQETQYF. The chain employs TRBV10-1 and TRBJ2-5; TRBD2 matches 8 bases. The CDR3 totals 15 residues. Losses at the gene ends were 4 bases for V and 1 base for J; bases not matched to a gene: 5. Germline CDR1 and CDR2: WNHNN and SYGVQD (reference sequence).

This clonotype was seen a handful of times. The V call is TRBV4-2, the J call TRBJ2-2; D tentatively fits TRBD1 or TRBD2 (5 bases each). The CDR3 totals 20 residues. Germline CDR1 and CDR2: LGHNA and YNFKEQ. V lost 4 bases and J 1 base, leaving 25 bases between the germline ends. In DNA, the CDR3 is TGTGCCAGCAGCCGTAATACCGGGACCTCCTCCTACCAGAACACCGGGGAGCTGTTTTTT. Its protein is CASSRNTGTSSYQNTGELFF.

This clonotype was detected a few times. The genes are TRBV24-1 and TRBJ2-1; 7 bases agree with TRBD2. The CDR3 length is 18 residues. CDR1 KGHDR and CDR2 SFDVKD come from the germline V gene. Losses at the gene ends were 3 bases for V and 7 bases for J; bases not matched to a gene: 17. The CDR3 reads CATSDLRGSGAEANEQFF. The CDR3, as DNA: TGTGCCACCAGTGATCTTCGGGGGAGCGGGGCTGAAGCTAATGAGCAGTTCTTC.

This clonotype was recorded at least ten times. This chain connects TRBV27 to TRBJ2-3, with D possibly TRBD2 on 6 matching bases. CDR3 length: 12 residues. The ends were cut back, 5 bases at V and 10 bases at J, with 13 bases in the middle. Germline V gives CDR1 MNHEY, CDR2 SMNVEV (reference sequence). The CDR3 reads CASSQGLRAQYF. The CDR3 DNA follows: TGTGCCAGCAGTCAAGGACTAAGGGCGCAGTATTTT.

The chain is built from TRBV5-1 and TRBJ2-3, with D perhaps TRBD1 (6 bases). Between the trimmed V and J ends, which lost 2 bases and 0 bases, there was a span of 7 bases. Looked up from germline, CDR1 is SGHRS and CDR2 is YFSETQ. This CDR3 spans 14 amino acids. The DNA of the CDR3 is TGCGCCAGCAGCTTAAGGGGGAGCACAGATACGCAGTATTTT. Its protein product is CASSLRGSTDTQYF.

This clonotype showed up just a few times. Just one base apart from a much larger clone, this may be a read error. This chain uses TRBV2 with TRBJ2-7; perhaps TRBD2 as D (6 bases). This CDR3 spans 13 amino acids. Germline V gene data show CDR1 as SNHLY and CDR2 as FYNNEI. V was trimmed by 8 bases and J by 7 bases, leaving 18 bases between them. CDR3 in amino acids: CASPVPGAHEQYF. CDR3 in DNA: TGTGCCAGCCCCGTTCCGGGAGCCCATGAGCAGTACTTC.

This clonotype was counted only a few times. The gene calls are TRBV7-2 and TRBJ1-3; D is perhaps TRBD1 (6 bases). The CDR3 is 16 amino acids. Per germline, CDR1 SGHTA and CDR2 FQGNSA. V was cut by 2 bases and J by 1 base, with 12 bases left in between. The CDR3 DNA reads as TGTGCCAGCAGCTTAAGGCAGGGGTTGTCTGGAAACACCATATATTTT. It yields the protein CASSLRQGLSGNTIYF.

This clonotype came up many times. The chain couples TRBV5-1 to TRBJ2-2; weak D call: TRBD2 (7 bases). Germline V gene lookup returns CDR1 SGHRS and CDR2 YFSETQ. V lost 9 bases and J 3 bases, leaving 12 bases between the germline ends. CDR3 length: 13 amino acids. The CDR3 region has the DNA TGCGCCACCGGGGGGCTGGACACCGGGGAGCTGTTTTTT. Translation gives CATGGLDTGELFF. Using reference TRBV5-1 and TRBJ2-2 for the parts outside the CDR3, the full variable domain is KAGVTQTPRYLIKTRGQQVTLSCSPISGHRSVSWYQQTPGQGLQFLFEYFSETQRNKGNFPGRFSGRQFSNSRSEMNVSTLELGDSALYLCATGGLDTGELFFGEGSRLTVL.

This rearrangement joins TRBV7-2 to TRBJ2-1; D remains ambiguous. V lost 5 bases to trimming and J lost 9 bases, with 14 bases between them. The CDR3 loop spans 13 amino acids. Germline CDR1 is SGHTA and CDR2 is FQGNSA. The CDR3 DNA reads TGTGCCAGCAGCACGACTCGGAGCTCTGAGCAGTTCTTC. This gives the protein CASSTTRSSEQFF.

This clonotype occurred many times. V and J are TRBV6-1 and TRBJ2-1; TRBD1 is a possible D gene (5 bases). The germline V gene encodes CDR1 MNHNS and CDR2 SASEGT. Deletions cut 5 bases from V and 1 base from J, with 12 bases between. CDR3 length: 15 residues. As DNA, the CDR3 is TGTGCCAGCAGTCGAGCGCAGGGATCCTACAATGAGCAGTTCTTC. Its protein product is CASSRAQGSYNEQFF.

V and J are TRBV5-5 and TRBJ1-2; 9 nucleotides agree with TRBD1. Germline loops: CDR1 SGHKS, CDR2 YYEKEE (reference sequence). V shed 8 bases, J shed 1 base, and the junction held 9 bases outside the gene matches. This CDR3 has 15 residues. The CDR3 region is CASQRTGAINYGYTF. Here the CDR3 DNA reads TGTGCCAGTCAAAGGACAGGGGCCATTAACTATGGCTACACCTTC.

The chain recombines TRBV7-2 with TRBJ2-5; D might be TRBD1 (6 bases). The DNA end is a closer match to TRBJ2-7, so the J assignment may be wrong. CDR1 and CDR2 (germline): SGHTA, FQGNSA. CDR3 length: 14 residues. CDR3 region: CASLLEGESYEQYF. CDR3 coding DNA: TGTGCCAGCCTTCTTGAGGGGGAATCCTACGAGCAGTACTTC.

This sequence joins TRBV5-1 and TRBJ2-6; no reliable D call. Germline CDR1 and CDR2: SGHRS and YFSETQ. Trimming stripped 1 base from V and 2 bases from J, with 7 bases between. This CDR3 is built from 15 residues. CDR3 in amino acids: CASSLSLAGANVLTF. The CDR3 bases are TGCGCCAGCAGCTTGTCCCTAGCTGGGGCCAACGTCCTGACTTTC.

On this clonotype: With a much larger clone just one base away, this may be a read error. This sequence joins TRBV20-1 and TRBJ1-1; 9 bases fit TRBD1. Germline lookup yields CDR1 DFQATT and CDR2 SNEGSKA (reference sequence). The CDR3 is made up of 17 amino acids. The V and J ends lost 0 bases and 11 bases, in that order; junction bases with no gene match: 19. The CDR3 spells CSARDRPRQGVFDDAFF. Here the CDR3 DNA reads TGCAGTGCTAGAGACCGGCCCCGACAGGGGGTCTTTGACGACGCTTTCTTT.

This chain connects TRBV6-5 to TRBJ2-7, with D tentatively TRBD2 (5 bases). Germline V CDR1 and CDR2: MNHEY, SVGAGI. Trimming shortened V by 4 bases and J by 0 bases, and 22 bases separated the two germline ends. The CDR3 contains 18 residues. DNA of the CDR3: TGTGCCAGCAGTTCACAGAAATGGCGTAGGGAGAGCTCCTACGAGCAGTACTTC. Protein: CASSSQKWRRESSYEQYF.

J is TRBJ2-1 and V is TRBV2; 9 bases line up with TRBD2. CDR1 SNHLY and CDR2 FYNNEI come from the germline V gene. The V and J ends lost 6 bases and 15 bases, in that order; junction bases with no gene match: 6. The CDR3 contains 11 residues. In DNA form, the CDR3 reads TGTGCCAGCAGGACTAGCGGCTTTTCGTTCTTC. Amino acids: CASRTSGFSFF.

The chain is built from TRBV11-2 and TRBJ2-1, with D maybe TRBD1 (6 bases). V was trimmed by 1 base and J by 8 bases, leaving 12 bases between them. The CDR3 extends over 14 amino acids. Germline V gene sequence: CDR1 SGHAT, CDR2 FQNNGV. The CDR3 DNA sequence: TGTGCCAGCAGCTTAGCCACAGGGTTCTATGAGCAGTTCTTC. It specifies CASSLATGFYEQFF.

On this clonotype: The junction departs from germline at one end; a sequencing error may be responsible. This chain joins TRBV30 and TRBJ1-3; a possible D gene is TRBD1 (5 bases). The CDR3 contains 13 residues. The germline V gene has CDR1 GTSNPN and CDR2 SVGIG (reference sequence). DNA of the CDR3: TGTGTCTGGAGCGGACAAGCTGGAAACACCATATATTTT. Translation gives CVWSGQAGNTIYF.

For the CDR3, the DNA is TGTGCCAGCACCTTGACTAGGTGGGAGACCCAGTACTTC. As protein: CASTLTRWETQYF. This chain links TRBV6-6 with TRBJ2-5; D might be TRBD2 (6 bases). CDR1 MNHNY and CDR2 SVGAGI come from the germline V gene (reference sequence). V was clipped by 7 bases and J by 5 bases, with 14 bases between them. The CDR3 loop spans 13 amino acids.

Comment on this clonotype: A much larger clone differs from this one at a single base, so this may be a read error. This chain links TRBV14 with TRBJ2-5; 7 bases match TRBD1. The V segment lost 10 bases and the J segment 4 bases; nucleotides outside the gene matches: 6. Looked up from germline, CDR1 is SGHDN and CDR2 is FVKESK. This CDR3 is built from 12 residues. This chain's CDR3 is CATNSGGETQYF. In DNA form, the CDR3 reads TGTGCCACTAACTCAGGGGGAGAGACCCAGTACTTC.